The 31 T cell receptor beta chains below were found in one sample sequenced in a study of blood T cell repertoires in COVID-19. Assay used: immunoSEQ multiplex PCR; TCRdb lists only in-frame clones, some missing. In the table there are roughly 70,000 clones, approximately 84% of which are singletons. Sequencing input: peripheral blood. These receptors all stem from a human donor in a cohort sampled during active COVID-19.

V usage is TRBV29-1 and J usage is TRBJ1-1; D unresolved. Germline CDR1 is SQVTM and CDR2 is ANQGSEA. Trimming took off 0 bases at V and 1 base at J, with 12 bases between the two ends. The CDR3 length is 15 residues. CDR3 in DNA: TGCAGCGTTGAAGATTTCCCGACGGGGAACACTGAAGCTTTCTTT. As protein: CSVEDFPTGNTEAFF.

This chain connects TRBV5-1 to TRBJ1-1, with 8 bases identical to TRBD1. Germline CDR1 SGHRS, CDR2 YFSETQ. After removal of 3 bases from V and 5 bases from J, the junction contained 6 bases not matched to a gene. This CDR3 has 14 amino acids. CDR3 in amino acids: CASSSGQGRTEAFF. CDR3 DNA sequence: TGCGCCAGCAGCTCCGGACAGGGCAGGACTGAAGCTTTCTTT.

The chain links TRBV7-9 to TRBJ2-3; D might be TRBD1 (5 bases). Between the trimmed V and J ends, which lost 8 bases and 4 bases, there was a span of 7 bases. CDR3 length: 11 amino acids. Germline lookup yields CDR1 SEHNR and CDR2 FQNEAQ (reference sequence). The CDR3 loop reads CASQGADTQYF. CDR3 nucleotide sequence: TGTGCCAGCCAAGGGGCAGATACGCAGTATTTT.

This clone has only one observation. This rearrangement joins TRBV3-1 (or the pseudogene TRBV3-2) to TRBJ2-2; perhaps TRBD2 as D (5 bases). The CDR3 is 13 residues long. The V and J ends lost 1 base and 5 bases respectively, with 5 bases between them. The V gene's germline CDR1 is LGHDT and CDR2 YNNKEL (reference sequence). In nucleotides, the CDR3 is TGTGCCAGCAGCCAAGTAGCGACCGGGGAGCTGTTTTTT. It specifies CASSQVATGELFF.

The J gene is TRBJ1-2, the V gene TRBV9; 7 nucleotides match TRBD1. The V and J ends lost 0 bases and 3 bases, in that order; junction bases with no gene match: 2. The CDR3 contains 14 residues. CDR1 is SGDLS and CDR2 is YYNGEE in the germline V gene. Here the CDR3 DNA reads TGTGCCAGCAGCGTAGGAGGGGGCTACTATGGCTACACCTTC. Residues: CASSVGGGYYGYTF.

The V gene is TRBV18, the J gene TRBJ2-5; possibly TRBD2 for D (6 bases). There are 13 residues in the CDR3. The V gene's germline CDR1 is KGHSH and CDR2 LQKENI. Trimming removed 3 bases at V and 4 bases at J, with 9 bases between. CDR3 DNA: TGTGCCAGCTCACCGGTGGGGGGAGAGACCCAGTACTTC. It yields the protein CASSPVGGETQYF.

This clone was seen a single time. The rearrangement uses TRBV5-6 and TRBJ2-1; D possibly corresponds to TRBD2 (6 bases). Germline CDR1 reads SGHDT; CDR2 reads YYEEEE. V shed 2 bases and J shed 9 bases, with 12 bases lying between them. The CDR3 length is 13 residues. The CDR3 loop reads CASSFGGSAEQFF. DNA for the CDR3: TGTGCCAGCAGCTTTGGAGGGTCCGCTGAGCAGTTCTTC.

The chain couples TRBV6-5 to TRBJ2-7; 7 nucleotides align to TRBD1. CDR1 MNHEY and CDR2 SVGAGI come from the germline V gene. J gave up 4 bases and V 0 bases, and 3 bases lay outside the gene matches. The CDR3 is 14 amino acids. The CDR3 is CASSYSRGHYEQYF. As DNA, the CDR3 is TGTGCCAGCAGTTACTCGAGGGGGCATTACGAGCAGTACTTC.

The chain carries TRBV7-3 and TRBJ1-2; D perhaps matches TRBD1 (5 bases). V was clipped by 5 bases and J by 2 bases, with 12 bases between them. CDR3 size: 14 residues. Germline CDR1 is SGHTA and CDR2 is FQGTGA. The CDR3 spells CASSPGSGNYGYTF. The CDR3 DNA follows: TGTGCCAGCAGCCCAGGCTCAGGGAACTATGGCTACACCTTC.

The chain has TRBV7-4 and TRBJ2-1, with TRBD1 matching 9 bases. Trimming cost V 5 bases and J 7 bases; bases outside gene matches: 15. Germline V gene data show CDR1 as SGHVT and CDR2 as SQSDAQ. The CDR3 has 17 residues. The CDR3 nucleotides are TGTGCCAGCAGCCCCCGATGTGAGACAGGGGGTTTGAATGAGCAGTTCTTC. It codes for CASSPRCETGGLNEQFF.

The rearrangement links TRBV7-2 to TRBJ2-2; D call uncertain. The CDR3 has 16 amino acids. With 5 bases removed from V and 3 bases from J, the gap between germline ends came to 16 bases. Per the germline V gene, CDR1 is SGHTA and CDR2 is FQGNSA. CDR3: CASSHTVGTHTGELFF. The DNA of the CDR3 is TGTGCCAGCAGCCATACCGTGGGCACCCACACCGGGGAGCTGTTTTTT.

This clone was detected only once. This sequence joins TRBV7-9 and TRBJ2-5, with 7 bases identical to TRBD2. Germline assignment: CDR1 SEHNR and CDR2 FQNEAQ (reference sequence). The CDR3 contains 14 residues. V gave up 4 bases and J gave up 3 bases; unmatched junction bases: 5. The CDR3 DNA follows: TGTGCCAGCAGCTCCCCCGGGACTAAAGAGACCCAGTACTTC. Amino acids: CASSSPGTKETQYF.

The rearrangement links TRBV29-1 to TRBJ1-1; 10 nucleotides align to TRBD1. V trimming: 6 bases; J trimming: 1 base; junction bases outside the gene matches: 5. The length of the CDR3 is 14 residues. Germline V CDR1 and CDR2: SQVTM, ANQGSEA. CDR3 in amino acids: CSVMGQGSNTEAFF. The CDR3 coding sequence is TGCAGCGTCATGGGACAGGGGTCGAACACTGAAGCTTTCTTT.

This clone is a singleton in its sample. J is TRBJ2-1 and V is TRBV11-3, with D possibly being TRBD2 (5 bases). Germline V CDR1 and CDR2: SGHNT, YENEEA. The ends were cut back, 3 bases at V and 7 bases at J, with 13 bases in the middle. The CDR3 totals 14 residues. CDR3 in DNA: TGTGCCAGCAGCTTTTACGGCGAGCGGAATGAGCAGTTCTTC. This translates into CASSFYGERNEQFF.

V and J are TRBV9 and TRBJ2-1, with 14 bases lining up with TRBD2. This CDR3 is built from 15 residues. CDR1 and CDR2 from the germline V gene are SGDLS and YYNGEE. V was pared by 3 bases and J by 15 bases, with 11 bases of the junction left unmatched. The CDR3 here is CASSEPRTSGGSVFF. CDR3 in DNA: TGTGCCAGCAGCGAGCCCCGGACTAGCGGGGGGTCTGTGTTCTTC.

The J gene is TRBJ2-5, the V gene TRBV27, with 8 bases lining up with TRBD1. V shed 5 bases, J shed 5 bases, and the junction held 7 bases outside the gene matches. The CDR3 spans 14 residues. The germline CDR1 and CDR2 sequences are MNHEY and SMNVEV (reference sequence). The CDR3 DNA follows: TGTGCCAGCAGTCCAAGGACAGGGTGGGAGACCCAGTACTTC. Translating gives CASSPRTGWETQYF.

The chain has TRBV6-1 and TRBJ2-7; 7 bases are a match to TRBD1. V trimming: 0 bases; J trimming: 0 bases; junction bases outside the gene matches: 11. From germline, CDR1 is MNHNS and CDR2 SASEGT. The CDR3 totals 18 residues. The CDR3 DNA reads TGTGCCAGCAGTGAAGCTATCGGACAGGCCCCATCCTCCTACGAGCAGTACTTC. Protein sequence: CASSEAIGQAPSSYEQYF.

In its sample, this clone was seen once. The chain links TRBV6-2 or TRBV6-3 to TRBJ1-3; D not certain. Per the germline V gene, CDR1 is MNHEY and CDR2 is SVGEGT. V lost 6 bases to trimming and J lost 3 bases, with 6 bases between them. The CDR3 sequence is 12 residues long. The CDR3 bases are TGTGCCAGCAGCCTCTTTGGAAACACCATATATTTT. This sequence encodes CASSLFGNTIYF.

The CDR3 region is CASSQGGGSDNEQFF. CDR3 DNA sequence: TGTGCCAGCAGCCAAGGCGGGGGGTCCGACAATGAGCAGTTCTTC. The chain combines TRBV3-1 (or the pseudogene TRBV3-2) with TRBJ2-1, with TRBD2 matching over 8 bases. The CDR3 is 15 residues long. CDR1 is LGHDT, CDR2 YNNKEL, per germline (reference sequence). With 1 base clipped from V and 5 bases from J, the junction kept 4 bases outside the gene matches.

This clone was seen just once. This chain uses TRBV20-1 with TRBJ1-1, with D possibly matching TRBD1 (6 bases). CDR3 length: 13 residues. Trimming took 3 bases from V and 6 from J, leaving 14 bases between them. Germline CDR1 is DFQATT and CDR2 is SNEGSKA (reference sequence). CDR3 sequence: CSASTGRVPEAFF. The CDR3 DNA reads as TGCAGTGCTAGTACAGGGAGGGTCCCTGAAGCTTTCTTT.

CDR3 residues: CASSLARTGGADYGYTF. The CDR3 nucleotides are TGTGCCAGCAGCTTAGCGCGGACAGGGGGCGCTGACTATGGCTACACCTTC. The chain is built from TRBV7-8 and TRBJ1-2; TRBD1 agrees at 11 bases. The V gene's germline CDR1 is SGHVS and CDR2 FQNEAQ. The CDR3 length is 17 residues. V lost 0 bases, J lost 3 bases, and 6 bases stayed unmatched. Filled out from reference TRBV7-8 and TRBJ1-2, the complete variable domain reads GAGVSQSPRYKVAKRGQDVALRCDPISGHVSLFWYQQALGQGPEFLTYFQNEAQLDKSGLPSDRFFAERPEGSVSTLKIQRTQQEDSAVYLCASSLARTGGADYGYTFGSGTRLTVV.

The chain joins TRBV24-1 to TRBJ2-1; 7 nucleotides line up with TRBD2. This CDR3 has 15 residues. Germline-derived CDR1 and CDR2 are KGHDR and SFDVKD. The junction had 3 bases not matched to a gene; V was cut back by 5 bases and J by 0 bases. The CDR3 DNA sequence: TGTGCCACCAGTGCGGGGGGACCCTCCTACAATGAGCAGTTCTTC. Translated: CATSAGGPSYNEQFF.

The chain links TRBV19 to TRBJ2-6; D remains unclear. This CDR3 has 15 amino acids. The ends were cut back, 0 bases at V and 0 bases at J, with 3 bases in the middle. Germline V lookup: CDR1 LNHDA, CDR2 SQIVND (reference sequence). CDR3 amino acids: CASSIDNSGANVLTF. The DNA for the CDR3 is TGTGCCAGTAGTATAGATAACTCTGGGGCCAACGTCCTGACTTTC.

This chain uses TRBV7-9 with TRBJ1-1; D gene unclear. Germline V lookup: CDR1 SEHNR, CDR2 FQNEAQ (reference sequence). Trimming took 1 base from V and 1 from J, leaving 10 bases between them. CDR3 length: 15 residues. Here the CDR3 DNA reads TGTGCCAGCAGCTTAGGGTTGAGTCGGAACACTGAAGCTTTCTTT. Protein product: CASSLGLSRNTEAFF.

This chain joins TRBV7-9 and TRBJ1-3; a possible D gene is TRBD1 (5 bases). V lost 5 bases, J lost 8 bases, and 16 bases lay in between. Germline values: CDR1 SEHNR, CDR2 FQNEAQ (reference sequence). The CDR3 loop spans 14 amino acids. In DNA, the CDR3 is TGTGCCAGCAGCGGACGTGGCGGGGGGTACACCATATATTTT. It yields the protein CASSGRGGGYTIYF.

The V gene is TRBV28, the J gene TRBJ1-6, with 8 bases lining up with TRBD1. Trimming removed 7 bases from V and 6 bases from J; junction bases left unmatched: 5. Germline V gene sequence: CDR1 MDHEN, CDR2 SYDVKM. This CDR3 contains 14 residues. The CDR3 region has the DNA TGTGCCAGCAATTATGGACAGGGTAATTCACCCCTCCACTTT. Its protein product is CASNYGQGNSPLHF.

The rearrangement uses TRBV6-5 and TRBJ2-2; 8 positions match TRBD1. The CDR3 loop spans 15 amino acids. From germline, CDR1 is MNHEY and CDR2 SVGAGI. V gave up 7 bases and J gave up 5 bases; unmatched junction bases: 9. As DNA, the CDR3 is TGTGCCAGCATTCTAAGGCAGGGGGCAACCGGGGAGCTGTTTTTT. This codes for CASILRQGATGELFF.

V and J are TRBV25-1 and TRBJ1-5, with D maybe TRBD1 (6 bases). The germline V gene has CDR1 MGHDK and CDR2 SYGVNS. V lost 3 bases to trimming and J lost 0 bases, with 15 bases between them. CDR3 length equals 17 residues. As DNA, the CDR3 is TGTGCCAGCAGTGATCTAAGGGGGGGGAATAGCAATCAGCCCCAGCATTTT. Translating gives CASSDLRGGNSNQPQHF.

A single count supports this clone. The chain is built from TRBV4-1 and TRBJ2-3, with TRBD1 matching 9 bases. The CDR3 totals 15 residues. V dropped 3 bases and J dropped 4; count of bases not matched to a gene: 5. From germline, CDR1 is MGHRA and CDR2 YSYEKL. CDR3 in DNA: TGCGCCAGCAGCCAGGCGACAGGGGGAGCAGATACGCAGTATTTT. Protein sequence: CASSQATGGADTQYF.

The chain uses TRBV7-9 and TRBJ2-3, with unresolved D. Germline V gives CDR1 SEHNR, CDR2 FQNEAQ (reference sequence). V shed 4 bases and J shed 2 bases, with 19 bases lying between them. The CDR3 is 17 residues long. CDR3 DNA: TGTGCCAGCAGCTACCAATCCACGAGAGTTTCCACAGATACGCAGTATTTT. It translates to CASSYQSTRVSTDTQYF.

The chain combines TRBV4-1 with TRBJ2-1; 7 bases match TRBD1. Trimming took 4 bases from V and 0 from J; bases not matched to a gene: 6. Germline loops: CDR1 MGHRA, CDR2 YSYEKL. The length of the CDR3 is 16 residues. The DNA for the CDR3 is TGCGCCAGCAGCCCACAGACAGGGAGCTCCTACAATGAGCAGTTCTTC. It yields the protein CASSPQTGSSYNEQFF.